The clone carrying this T cell receptor (beta chain) is judged medium-sized. Its specificity is not known. Here the gene names and germline are mouse. The entry originates in a study of tissue T cells after allogeneic stem cell transplantation. Study results and limitations: Only a limited share of tissue TCRs appeared in blood or spleen. The patient cohort was small and clinically heterogeneous, with limited sampling depth. Few T cell clones were shared across patients, but motif clusters showed tissue-specific shared signatures.

The time point denotes: mouse harvest day 14 after allogeneic transplant. Tail vein injection delivered 10^7 T-cell-depleted bone marrow cells and 10^6 splenic CD5+ T cells. B6 (H2b) cells into BALB/c (H2d) mice; tissues taken at day 7 or 14. The method was immunoSEQ multiplex PCR; TCRdb's version includes in-frame clones alone and lacks a portion of them. The sample has about 4,100 clones, around half seen once. Sample: lymph node tissue. The clonotype was recovered from a female BALB/c mouse given C57BL/6 T cells with graft-versus-host disease after an allogeneic hematopoietic cell transplant.

This chain's CDR3 is CASSLRDWAYEQYF. Partial CDR3 DNA: TGTGCCAGCAGCTTACGGGACTGGGCCTATGAACAGTAC. V is TRBV3 and J is TRBJ2-7; 9 bases line up with TRBD2. The CDR3 goes on 1 residue after the read ends, and that part is filled in from the germline J gene. The CDR3 consists of 14 residues. Germline CDR1 is SNHLY and CDR2 is FYNGKV (reference sequence). The ends lost 2 bases at V and 2 bases at J; junction bases unmatched: 1. Supplemented by reference TRBV3 and TRBJ2-7, the full variable domain reads GPKVLQIPSHQIIDMGQMVTLNCDPVSNHLYFYWYKQILGQQMEFLVNFYNGKVMEKSKLFKDQFSVERPDGSYFTLKIQPTALEDSAVYFCASSLRDWAYEQYFGPGTRLTVL.